This T cell receptor (beta chain) was observed in a study of OX40 agonist ivuxolimab in advanced cancers. Some clones are missing from TCRdb's copy, which holds only in-frame ones; the method was immunoSEQ multiplex PCR. Altogether about 63,000 clones are present, about 88% being singletons, with the ten largest covering 0.76%. The clonotype was recovered from an adult with an advanced solid tumor such as melanoma, head and neck, liver or kidney cancer. Here the sequenced sample was CD4+ or CD8+ T cells sorted from blood, taken in a trial of the OX40 agonist ivuxolimab.

CDR3: CASSFWVYSNQPQHF. CDR3 nucleotides: TGTGCCAGCAGCTTCTGGGTTTATAGCAATCAGCCCCAGCATTTT. The V call is TRBV5-6, the J call TRBJ1-5; D is ambiguous. Germline V CDR1 and CDR2: SGHDT, YYEEEE. The CDR3 contains 15 residues. V dropped 2 bases and J dropped 0 bases, with 9 bases sitting between them.